Given below is one T cell receptor (beta chain) in context. No antigen is known for it. Base qualities are not recorded, but no much larger clone differs from it by a single base. The source of the sample is a study of vaccination and CD4 T cells after COVID-19 (dated by TCRdb to 2021 to 2024). Notes on the research overall: Convalescent patients had a positive SARS-CoV-2 result on nasal swab PCR, and of these patients, some ten had mild disease and one had severe disease. The convalescent cohort comprised six males and four females, including two Hispanic individuals, seven Caucasians, two Asians and one multiracial person. Two doses of either the Pfizer-BioNTech BNT162b2 vaccine (n=8) or the Moderna mRNA-1273 vaccine (n=2) were administered to participants. Post-COVID blood samples were collected from convalescent patients a median of around 96 days after diagnosis, with a range of roughly 30 to 170 days. The time from the second vaccine dose to post-vaccine blood sampling had a median of roughly 70 days and ranged from about 12 to 250 days. Three convalescent patients gave samples both early after vaccination (day 14) and late after vaccination (days 161 to 241). In roughly eleven COVID-19 convalescent patients and a few infection-naive healthy vaccine recipients, the spike-specific CD4+ TCR repertoire before mRNA vaccination was compared with the repertoire after mRNA vaccination. Study-wide findings and limitations: In convalescent patients, a median approximately 90% of post-vaccine SARS-CoV-2-reactive clones were detected only after vaccination, suggesting vaccine-specific priming. Only a relatively small number of convalescent patients were included in the study, and early timepoints following natural infection were not analyzed. In convalescent patients, nearly all vaccine-specific clones (304 of 307) were found to be mono-reactive for SARS-CoV-2 spike rather than cross-reactive with common cold coronaviruses. The median count of SARS-CoV-2-reactive clonotypes went up from approximately 22 after infection to about 41 after vaccination, although the change was not significant.

The CDR3 starts with the cysteine, ends with the phenylalanine, and has 13 residues. CDR3 DNA only is kept here, 39 bases in frame from base 1. Trimming removed 5 bases from V and 10 bases from J; the gene matches leave 4 bases unexplained. CDR1 and CDR2 are drawn from the germline V gene (reference sequence): LNHDA, SQIVND. The library was built by means of PCR. The sequencer listed for this sample is Illumina iSeq 100. The study's processing was this. Non-productive sequences were removed, and CDR3s that did not start with C, did not end with F or W, or were shorter than 7 amino acids were discarded. Similarity between CDR3 sequences was evaluated in R version 3.6.1 using Levenshtein distances (stringdist) and unrooted phylogenetic trees (ape). TCRdb reprocessing: public reads trimmed at Q25 with fastp, clones called with MiXCR, in-frame beta chains kept. Rows are unified per CDR3 protein, each entry keeping the most common DNA and genes. The V and J calls were determined by TCRdb, not by the authors. Recorded for this sample are about 29,000 distinct CDR3 sequences; more than 40% of them occurred a single time. The top ten clonotypes cover 5.5% to 7% of the sample.

The sample's time point, from its label and the paper: late sampling 161 to 241 days after vaccination in a few convalescent patients. The positive SARS-CoV-2 PCR tests of the convalescent patients were dated from March to December 2020, before the Alpha, Beta and Delta variants emerged in the United States. Ficoll-Paque Plus gradient centrifugation was used to isolate PBMCs from whole blood, and the isolated PBMCs were then either used fresh or cryopreserved at -140C. The sequenced sample was CD4+ T cells from blood, obtained about 7 months after SARS-CoV-2 vaccination. The rearrangement joined TRBV19 to TRBJ1-5; TRBD1 fits 11 bases in the junction. The sequence derives from a human donor who had recovered from COVID-19. The DNA is TGTGCCAGTAGTTGGACAGGGGGCGGCCCCCAGCATTTT. Translated, this gives CASSWTGGGPQHF.